This TCR beta chain was identified in a study of blood T cell repertoires in COVID-19. Study details: Samples taken during acute and convalescent COVID-19 were collected in the United States, Italy and Spain. From T cells, B-cell-depleted T cells, or PBMCs came the material, which was cDNA or gDNA.

How the authors handled the data: Reference gene primer amplification gave estimated nucleated cell counts. Profiling relied on immunoSEQ multiplex PCR, and the TCRdb table lists in-frame clones only, not all of them. The DNA was the basis for D and trimming; V, J and clone size are from that table. The sample has about 300,000 clones; more than 85% are singletons. From germline, CDR1 is SGHRS and CDR2 YFSETQ. The CDR3 contains 17 residues. After removal of 0 bases from V and 4 bases from J, the junction contained 8 bases not matched to a gene. This receptor was obtained from a man between 65 and 85 years old with acute or convalescent COVID-19. Sequencing was carried out using peripheral blood. This chain connects TRBV5-1 to TRBJ2-2; TRBD2 matches 8 bases. The CDR3 reads CASSLARLAGSTGELFF. The CDR3 DNA reads as TGCGCCAGCAGCTTGGCTCGGCTAGCGGGCTCCACCGGGGAGCTGTTTTTT.